This is a list of T cell receptor beta chains from one sample in a study of cytomegalovirus exposure and HLA in healthy donors. Assay: immunoSEQ multiplex PCR; the TCRdb copy retains only in-frame clones and omits some. The sample carries 150,000 to 200,000 clones, over 80% recorded once. What was sequenced was PBMCs. Receptor source: a boy between 2 and 10 years old in good health and CMV-seronegative. The CDR3 runs from the conserved cysteine through the conserved F or W. The D gene is left open where the match is weak. Clone size, where shown, is once, few, many, or a class for clones that have expanded.

CDR3 length	J gene	V gene	clone size	D gene	CDR3 protein	CDR3 DNA
14	TRBJ1-1	TRBV19	-	-	CASSMRAGNTEAFF	TGTGCCAGTAGTATGCGGGCAGGGAACACTGAAGCTTTCTTT
13	TRBJ2-1	TRBV29-1	-	-	CSVNPGLPGEQFF	TGCAGCGTTAACCCGGGACTCCCCGGTGAGCAGTTCTTC
14	TRBJ1-2	TRBV5-1	-	-	CASSQNGENYGYTF	TGCGCCAGCAGCCAGAACGGGGAAAACTATGGCTACACCTTC
15	TRBJ2-5	TRBV6-5	-	TRBD2	CASRLTSGVSETQYF	TGTGCCAGCAGGTTGACTAGCGGGGTATCGGAGACCCAGTACTTC
15	TRBJ2-3	TRBV6-4	-	TRBD2	CATRAGLADTDTQYF	TGTGCCACCAGGGCGGGACTAGCGGACACAGATACGCAGTATTTT
12	TRBJ1-1	TRBV28	-	-	CATQTTNTEAFF	TGTGCCACTCAAACAACGAACACTGAAGCTTTCTTT
17	TRBJ2-2	TRBV11-3	-	TRBD1	CASSSDRGSANTGELFF	TGTGCCAGCAGCTCTGACAGGGGGTCCGCGAACACCGGGGAGCTGTTTTTT
16	TRBJ1-6	TRBV7-9	few	-	CASSLVRGSSNSPLHF	TGTGCCAGCAGCTTAGTGAGGGGGAGTAGCAATTCACCCCTCCACTTT
15	TRBJ2-7	TRBV2	-	TRBD2	CASSDPAREDYEQYF	TGTGCCAGCAGTGACCCCGCCCGGGAGGACTACGAGCAGTACTTC
15	TRBJ1-6	TRBV9	-	-	CASSALASYNSPLHF	TGTGCCAGCAGCGCACTCGCCTCCTATAATTCACCCCTCCACTTT
13	TRBJ1-1	TRBV10-3	-	-	CAISESESSGAFF	TGTGCCATCAGTGAGTCGGAGTCGTCTGGGGCTTTCTTT
14	TRBJ2-1	TRBV27	-	-	CASSSDSEYNEQFF	TGTGCCAGCAGTTCGGACAGCGAATACAATGAGCAGTTCTTC
16	TRBJ1-6	TRBV6-5	-	-	CASSYSLGTRDSPLHF	TGTGCCAGCAGTTACTCGTTAGGGACACGGGATTCACCCCTCCACTTT
18	TRBJ1-1	TRBV9	few	TRBD1	CASSVFPLATGLNTEAFF	TGTGCCAGCAGCGTATTCCCCCTCGCGACAGGGCTTAACACTGAAGCTTTCTTT
15	TRBJ2-1	TRBV7-9	-	TRBD2	CASSGSYAGGNEQFF	TGTGCCAGCAGTGGGAGCTATGCGGGGGGAAATGAGCAGTTCTTC
17	TRBJ2-7	TRBV7-9	-	TRBD1	CASSLGYAGTGLSEQYF	TGTGCCAGCAGCTTGGGATACGCCGGGACAGGGCTCTCCGAGCAGTACTTC
16	TRBJ2-5	TRBV6-6	-	-	CASSYPQSGALETQYF	TGTGCCAGCAGCTATCCCCAATCAGGGGCCCTCGAGACCCAGTACTTC
14	TRBJ2-1	TRBV18	-	-	CASSPGGPYNEQFF	TGTGCCAGCTCACCGGGGGGTCCCTACAATGAGCAGTTCTTC
14	TRBJ2-5	TRBV6-5	-	TRBD1	CASRNRQGKETQYF	TGTGCCAGCAGGAACAGACAGGGAAAAGAGACCCAGTACTTC
14	TRBJ2-5	TRBV7-9	-	TRBD2	CASSPGGERGTQYF	TGTGCCAGCAGCCCCGGAGGAGAGCGGGGGACCCAGTACTTC
14	TRBJ2-3	TRBV7-2	-	TRBD2	CASSLRLAADTQYF	TGTGCCAGCAGCTTAAGACTAGCAGCAGATACGCAGTATTTT
15	TRBJ1-5	TRBV11-2	-	-	CASSLDWRENQPQHF	TGTGCCAGCAGCTTAGATTGGAGGGAGAATCAGCCCCAGCATTTT
13	TRBJ2-7	TRBV19	few	TRBD2	CASSISGGNEQYF	TGTGCCAGTAGTATTAGCGGGGGAAACGAGCAGTACTTC
15	TRBJ1-2	TRBV2	-	-	CASRPLLQESYGYTF	TGTGCCAGCAGGCCCTTATTACAGGAATCCTATGGCTACACCTTC
13	TRBJ2-3	TRBV14	-	-	CASSQELRDTQYF	TGTGCCAGCAGCCAAGAACTTCGGGATACGCAGTATTTT
19	TRBJ2-1	TRBV4-3	-	TRBD2	CASSQGHWSPSGGADEQFF	TGCGCCAGCAGCCAAGGTCATTGGTCCCCTAGCGGGGGGGCCGATGAGCAGTTCTTC
14	TRBJ1-6	TRBV6-5	-	-	CASSYSTGFSPLHF	TGTGCCAGCAGTTACTCGACAGGTTTTTCACCCCTCCACTTT
17	TRBJ2-7	TRBV7-2	-	TRBD2	CASSPDLTSGRRYEQYF	TGTGCCAGCAGCCCAGACCTAACTAGCGGGAGAAGGTACGAGCAGTACTTC
14	TRBJ1-4	TRBV7-9	few	-	CASSLVGLNEKLFF	TGTGCCAGCAGCTTAGTAGGACTCAATGAAAAACTGTTTTTT
13	TRBJ2-2	TRBV6-5	-	-	CASSAQGSGELFF	TGTGCCAGCAGTGCACAGGGCTCCGGGGAGCTGTTTTTT
15	TRBJ1-2	TRBV5-1	-	TRBD1	CASRPVAGGDYGYTF	TGCGCCAGCAGGCCCGTGGCAGGGGGCGACTATGGCTACACCTTC
10	TRBJ2-1	TRBV19	-	TRBD1	CASGQDEQFF	TGTGCCAGCGGACAGGACGAGCAGTTCTTC
14	TRBJ1-3	TRBV5-6	-	-	CASSLSLSGNTIYF	TGTGCCAGCAGCTTGTCCCTCTCTGGAAACACCATATATTTT
11	TRBJ1-1	TRBV27	few	-	CASSAGATAFF	TGTGCCAGCAGTGCAGGTGCCACGGCTTTCTTT
11	TRBJ1-3	TRBV20-1	-	-	CSAHSGNTIYF	TGCAGTGCTCACTCTGGAAACACCATATATTTT